This TCR beta chain stems from a study of monozygotic twins with inflammatory bowel disease. Study findings and constraints: Sharing of clonotypes with others was lower in IBD patients than in healthy twins, and this was especially so with disease activity. TCRbeta inverse Simpson diversity was decreased in IBD patients versus healthy co-twins.

Germline CDR1 is SGHKS and CDR2 is YYEKEE (reference sequence). The CDR3 has 14 amino acids. Following a re-call of the 5' RACE reads, TCRdb has one entry per CDR3 protein and lacks DNA. Its table records approximately 200,000 distinct CDR3 sequences. Concerning this clonotype: The antigen remains undetermined.

This TCR derives from a human donor with ulcerative colitis or Crohn's disease, or a healthy co-twin of an affected twin (not recorded which). Specimen: blood. The rearrangement links TRBV5-5 to TRBJ1-1. The CDR3 sequence is CASSFGDLPAEAFF.